This T cell receptor (beta chain) came from a study of T cell changes during pregnancy in multiple sclerosis (dated by TCRdb to the late 2010s). At the level of the whole study: Changes in the T cell repertoire over the course of pregnancy were examined in this study in women with multiple sclerosis.

Library creation used the immunoSEQ multiplex PCR assay. This is the immuneACCESS table as TCRdb keeps it, with only in-frame sequences that have V and J called. A part of the clones is gone; compared with another copy, unresolved V genes explain less than half, and the rest is unexplained. In all, the sample holds tens of thousands of clones, and approximately 89% of those were seen once. The ten largest clones represent approximately 6.1% of the sample. V is shortened by 0 bases, J by 0 bases, and the region joining them spans 12 bases. CDR1 MNHEY and CDR2 SVGAGI were looked up in the germline V gene. From the cysteine through the phenylalanine, the CDR3 covers 16 amino acids. Just the 48-base CDR3 DNA is kept, in frame starting at base 1. Comments on this clone: The specificity of this receptor is unknown. No base-level quality is on record; no much larger clone is a single base apart.

Here the chain combines TRBV6-5 and TRBJ2-7; TRBD1 is perhaps the D gene, given 6 matching bases. This specimen consisted of CD8+ T cells from peripheral blood mononuclear cells, obtained in the second trimester of pregnancy. This TCR derives from a female donor with multiple sclerosis, enrolled in a pregnancy study. The nucleotide sequence reads TGTGCCAGCAGTTACTCCCGACAGGAGCCCTCCTACGAGCAGTACTTC. The translation is CASSYSRQEPSYEQYF.